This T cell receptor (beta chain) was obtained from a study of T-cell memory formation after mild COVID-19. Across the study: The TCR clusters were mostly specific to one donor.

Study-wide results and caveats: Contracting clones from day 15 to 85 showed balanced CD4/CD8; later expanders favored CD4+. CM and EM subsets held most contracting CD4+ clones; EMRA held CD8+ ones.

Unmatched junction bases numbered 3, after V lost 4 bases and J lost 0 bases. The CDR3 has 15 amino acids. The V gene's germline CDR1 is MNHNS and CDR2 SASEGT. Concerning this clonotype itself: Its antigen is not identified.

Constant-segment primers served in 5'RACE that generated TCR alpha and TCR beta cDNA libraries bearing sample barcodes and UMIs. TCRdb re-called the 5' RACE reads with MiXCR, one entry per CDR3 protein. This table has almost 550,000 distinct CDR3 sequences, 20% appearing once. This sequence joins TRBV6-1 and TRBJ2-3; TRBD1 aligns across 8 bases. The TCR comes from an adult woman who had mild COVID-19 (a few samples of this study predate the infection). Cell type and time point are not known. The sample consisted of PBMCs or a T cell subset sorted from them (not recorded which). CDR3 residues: CASSANRGSTDTQYF. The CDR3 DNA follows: TGTGCCAGCAGTGCAAACAGGGGGAGCACAGATACGCAGTATTTT.